This T cell receptor (beta chain) was captured by sequencing in a study of low-dose radiotherapy and immunotherapy resistance in tumors. Study information: Every 2 weeks, cohort 1 got 0.5 Gy, reaching 6.5 Gy to the planning target volume. Cohort 2 patients were irradiated with 1 Gy every two weeks, reaching 13 Gy over 26 weeks. One day before radiation and immunotherapy, intravenous cyclophosphamide 200 mg/m2 was administered, with this repeated every two weeks.

The treatment that donors received included nivolumab, ipilimumab, aspirin, low-dose cyclophosphamide and low-dose radiotherapy. First-strand cDNA used TRAV- and TRBV-specific primers, covering alpha and beta chains. TCR amplification ran roughly 21 PCR cycles using constant-region and V-primer adapter primers. TCRdb re-derived calls from the reads in MiXCR, one entry per CDR3 protein. The sample has several thousand distinct CDR3 sequences; almost 70% are singletons. Note on this clonotype: A junction end diverges from the germline sequence, so it may reflect a read error.

This CDR3 spans 15 amino acids. V usage is TRBV5-3 and J usage is TRBJ2-5; TRBD1 might be the D (6 bases). TRBV5-3 is given ORF status, its function remaining uncertain. The TCR was taken from a human donor with advanced metastatic prostate, ovarian, gallbladder or colorectal cancer (not recorded which). This table probably holds off-target reads from a library built for another chain. The CDR3: CASSFGQGSQETQYF. CDR3 nucleotide sequence: TGTGCCAGCAGCTTCGGGCAGGGGTCGCAAGAGACCCAGTACTTC.